These 18 T cell receptor beta chains share one sample of origin, sequenced in a study of blood T cell repertoires in COVID-19. Using immunoSEQ multiplex PCR, the repertoire was profiled, and TCRdb retains in-frame clones only, with some absent. This table holds 190,000 or so clones, 80% to 90% found once. Material: peripheral blood. The origin of the receptors is a man aged 45-65 years with active or convalescent COVID-19.

The chain has TRBV27 and TRBJ1-6, with D uncertain. CDR3 length: 15 residues. Looked up from germline, CDR1 is MNHEY and CDR2 is SMNVEV (reference sequence). Trimming shortened V by 0 bases and J by 7 bases, and 10 bases separated the two germline ends. DNA for the CDR3: TGTGCCAGCAGTTTATCGCCAGGTTTGAATTCACCCCTCCACTTT. Encoded protein: CASSLSPGLNSPLHF.

This clone was counted between two and nine times. V usage is TRBV28 and J usage is TRBJ2-1; D perhaps matches TRBD2 (7 bases). This CDR3 is built from 16 residues. The V end was cut by 5 bases, the J end by 0 bases, with 14 bases between. The germline gives CDR1 MDHEN, CDR2 SYDVKM. The CDR3 reads CASSPGGLSSYNEQFF. CDR3 nucleotides: TGTGCCAGCAGTCCCGGGGGGCTCAGCTCCTACAATGAGCAGTTCTTC.

The chain recombines TRBV7-9 with TRBJ1-3, with TRBD1 identical over 7 bases. V lost 7 bases and J lost 4; bases outside the gene matches: 10. CDR1 is SEHNR and CDR2 is FQNEAQ in the germline V gene (reference sequence). This CDR3 spans 15 amino acids. The CDR3 DNA is TGTGCCAGCACCGTCGACAGGGTGTCCGGAAACACCATATATTTT. This codes for CASTVDRVSGNTIYF. Drawing the rest from reference TRBV7-9 and TRBJ1-3, the complete variable domain is DTGVSQNPRHKITKRGQNVTFRCDPISEHNRLYWYRQTLGQGPEFLTYFQNEAQLEKSRLLSDRFSAERPKGSFSTLEIQRTEQGDSAMYLCASTVDRVSGNTIYFGEGSWLTVV.

The chain is built from TRBV7-2 and TRBJ2-5; 11 bases align to TRBD2. The germline V gene encodes CDR1 SGHTA and CDR2 FQGNSA. J was trimmed by 0 bases and V by 3 bases; bases with no gene match: 6. CDR3 length: 17 residues. Here the CDR3 reads CASSLGLTSGNQETQYF. CDR3 nucleotide sequence: TGTGCCAGCAGCTTGGGCCTGACTAGCGGGAACCAAGAGACCCAGTACTTC.

The chain has TRBV9 and TRBJ2-5, with 7 bases that match TRBD1. Germline trimming cut 6 bases from V and 2 bases from J; bases unmatched to any gene: 13. Per the germline V gene, CDR1 is SGDLS and CDR2 is YYNGEE. This CDR3 comprises 16 residues. The CDR3 DNA sequence: TGTGCCAGCAATGGCGGAGTAGGGGGCAGGCAAGAGACCCAGTACTTC. Amino acids: CASNGGVGGRQETQYF.

This rearrangement joins TRBV13 to TRBJ2-1; 9 bases line up with TRBD2. The V and J ends lost 5 bases and 7 bases, in that order; junction bases with no gene match: 12. In germline, CDR1 is PRHDT, CDR2 FYEKMQ (reference sequence). This CDR3 is built from 16 residues. DNA of the CDR3: TGTGCCAGCAGCAACCCGGGCGGGGGGGCCGTGAATGAGCAGTTCTTC. Translating it yields CASSNPGGGAVNEQFF.

The CDR3 region is CASSLWATGRSSNYGYTF. In nucleotides, the CDR3 is TGTGCCAGCAGTTTATGGGCGACAGGCCGGAGCTCTAACTATGGCTACACCTTC. This chain uses TRBV27 with TRBJ1-2; D possibly corresponds to TRBD1 (6 bases). The CDR3 extends over 18 amino acids. Germline CDR1 MNHEY, CDR2 SMNVEV (reference sequence). Trimming cost V 1 base and J 0 bases, with 18 bases left between them.

This clone was found a few times. V and J are TRBV5-4 and TRBJ2-7; 7 positions agree with TRBD1. The CDR3 contains 17 residues. With V trimmed by 4 bases and J by 2 bases, 15 bases remained unmatched. CDR1 is SGHNT, CDR2 YYREEE, per germline (reference sequence). The CDR3 DNA follows: TGTGCCAGCAGCCGAGTTCCACAGGGGCTACTTGCCTACGAGCAGTACTTC. This translates into CASSRVPQGLLAYEQYF.

This clone was detected once. The genes are TRBV28 and TRBJ1-2; 8 bases align to TRBD1. The trim removed 2 bases at V and 0 bases at J, leaving 2 bases unmatched. Germline values: CDR1 MDHEN, CDR2 SYDVKM. The CDR3 runs 15 residues. This CDR3 is CASSLDRGTNYGYTF. In DNA form, the CDR3 reads TGTGCCAGCAGTTTAGACAGGGGAACTAACTATGGCTACACCTTC.

The chain recombines TRBV30 with TRBJ1-3; the match to TRBD1 covers 9 bases. This CDR3 contains 15 residues. With V trimmed by 3 bases and J by 0 bases, 3 bases remained unmatched. From germline, CDR1 is GTSNPN and CDR2 SVGIG (reference sequence). The CDR3 spells CAWRPGQGSGNTIYF. DNA of the CDR3: TGTGCCTGGAGGCCGGGACAGGGCTCTGGAAACACCATATATTTT. The full variable domain, with the rest looked up from reference TRBV30 and TRBJ1-3, is SQTIHQWPATLVQPVGSPLSLECTVEGTSNPNLYWYRQAAGRGLQLLFYSVGIGQISSEVPQNLSASRPQDRQFILSSKKLLLSDSGFYLCAWRPGQGSGNTIYFGEGSWLTVV.

The chain is built from TRBV5-1 and TRBJ2-7, with TRBD1 matching 9 bases. This CDR3 region has 15 residues. J gave up 4 bases and V 3 bases, and 8 bases lay outside the gene matches. Germline V gene sequence: CDR1 SGHRS, CDR2 YFSETQ. The CDR3 DNA follows: TGCGCCAGCAGCTCGCAGGACAGGGGACTATACGAGCAGTACTTC. Amino acid sequence: CASSSQDRGLYEQYF. Based on the CDR3 plus reference TRBV5-1 and TRBJ2-7, the full variable domain is KAGVTQTPRYLIKTRGQQVTLSCSPISGHRSVSWYQQTPGQGLQFLFEYFSETQRNKGNFPGRFSGRQFSNSRSEMNVSTLELGDSALYLCASSSQDRGLYEQYFGPGTRLTVT.

A single count supports this clone. CDR3 bases: TGTGCCACCAGTGACTCTGACAGGGCTGTCGACTACACCTTC. Its protein is CATSDSDRAVDYTF. The chain links TRBV24-1 to TRBJ1-2; the match to TRBD1 covers 7 bases. The CDR3 length is 14 residues. CDR1 is KGHDR and CDR2 is SFDVKD in the germline V gene. With 4 bases clipped from V and 10 bases from J, the junction kept 11 bases outside the gene matches.

This clone was seen only a few times. This chain connects TRBV5-1 to TRBJ2-7, with TRBD2 identical over 11 bases. V shed 0 bases, J shed 6 bases, and the junction held 11 bases outside the gene matches. Looked up from germline, CDR1 is SGHRS and CDR2 is YFSETQ. The CDR3 loop spans 17 amino acids. CDR3 region: CASSLATSGVTYGEQYF. CDR3 nucleotides: TGCGCCAGCAGCTTGGCGACTAGCGGGGTTACCTACGGCGAGCAGTACTTC.

J is TRBJ2-5 and V is TRBV7-2, with 9 bases fitting TRBD2. Germline-derived CDR1 and CDR2 are SGHTA and FQGNSA. The CDR3 extends over 15 amino acids. Trimming removed 2 bases from V and 5 bases from J; junction bases left unmatched: 6. CDR3 residues: CASSLRRGGPETQYF. The CDR3 bases are TGTGCCAGCAGCTTACGGCGGGGGGGCCCGGAGACCCAGTACTTC.

This clone was detected a few times. This chain uses TRBV5-1 with TRBJ1-3, with 7 positions matching TRBD1. The CDR3 consists of 15 residues. Germline loops: CDR1 SGHRS, CDR2 YFSETQ. The V and J ends lost 5 bases and 0 bases, in that order; junction bases with no gene match: 5. CDR3 coding DNA: TGCGCCAGCAGGGATCAGGGGGACTCTGGAAACACCATATATTTT. This translates into CASRDQGDSGNTIYF.

Comments on this clone: Other DNA sequences in the sample encode the same CDR3. The rearrangement links TRBV20-1 to TRBJ2-1; D is unresolved. Trimming removed 3 bases from V and 10 bases from J, with 10 bases in between. The CDR3 has 11 residues. CDR1 and CDR2 from the germline V gene are DFQATT and SNEGSKA (reference sequence). The CDR3 coding sequence is TGCAGTGCTAGGGAGACTCGGGAGCAGTTCTTC. This translates into CSARETREQFF.

This clone was seen a few times. In DNA form, the CDR3 reads TGTGCCAGCAGTTACACGGAGTCGGGGACTGAAGCTTTCTTT. Residues: CASSYTESGTEAFF. V and J are TRBV6-5 and TRBJ1-1; D unresolved. This CDR3 contains 14 residues. The V gene lost 2 bases and the J gene lost 5 bases, with 12 bases spanning the gap. Germline CDR1 MNHEY, CDR2 SVGAGI.

This sequence joins TRBV28 and TRBJ1-2; 7 nucleotides line up with TRBD1. The CDR3 has 14 residues. Unmatched junction bases numbered 5, after V lost 5 bases and J lost 2 bases. In germline, CDR1 is MDHEN, CDR2 SYDVKM. DNA of the CDR3: TGTGCCAGCAGTAGACCGACAGGGAACTATGGCTACACCTTC. Translated: CASSRPTGNYGYTF.